This section outlines one TCR beta chain sequence together with its context. A junction boundary mismatches the germline segment, possibly from a read error. Donors ranged from roughly 6 to 90 years old and were healthy Caucasians in Russia. This sample was taken from a study of blood T cells in healthy people across ages. Looking at the study overall: About one barcoded beta molecule per two T cells was captured by template switching.

Germline assignment: CDR1 SGDLS and CDR2 YYNGEE. The CDR3 has 18 amino acids. For the second PCR, which ran for about 6 to 11 cycles, a sample-barcoded 5' primer and a J-beta primer mix were used. TCRdb redid the calling of the 5' RACE reads with MiXCR, one entry per CDR3 protein. The sample includes over a million distinct CDR3 sequences, 40% to 50% of them seen just once. The receptor's source is a woman aged 60-75 years in good health. Sequencing was carried out using blood. The chain links TRBV9 to TRBJ2-4; 16 bases match TRBD2. The DNA for the CDR3 is TGTGCCAGCAGCGCCGGGACTAGCGGGAGGGGGGCCAAAACCATTCAGTACTTC. Its translation is CASSAGTSGRGAKTIQYF.